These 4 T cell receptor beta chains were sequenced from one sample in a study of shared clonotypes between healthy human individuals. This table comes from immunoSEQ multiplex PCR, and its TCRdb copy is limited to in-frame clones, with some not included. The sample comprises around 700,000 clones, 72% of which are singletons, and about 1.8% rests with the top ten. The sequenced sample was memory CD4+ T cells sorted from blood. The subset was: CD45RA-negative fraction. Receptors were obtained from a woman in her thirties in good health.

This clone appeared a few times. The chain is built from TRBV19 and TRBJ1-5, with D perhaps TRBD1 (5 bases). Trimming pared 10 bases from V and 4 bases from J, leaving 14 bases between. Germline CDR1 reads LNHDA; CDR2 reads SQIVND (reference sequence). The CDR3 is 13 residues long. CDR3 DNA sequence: TGTGCCACCTTAGGGGCGGGAAATCAGCCCCAGCATTTT. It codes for CATLGAGNQPQHF.

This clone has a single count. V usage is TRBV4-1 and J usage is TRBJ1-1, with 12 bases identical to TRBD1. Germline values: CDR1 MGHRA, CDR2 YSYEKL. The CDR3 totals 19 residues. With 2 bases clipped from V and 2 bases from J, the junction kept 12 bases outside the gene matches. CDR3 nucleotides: TGCGCCAGCAGCCAACCCCGGGACAGGGGGCTCCTTTATAACACTGAAGCTTTCTTT. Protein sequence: CASSQPRDRGLLYNTEAFF.

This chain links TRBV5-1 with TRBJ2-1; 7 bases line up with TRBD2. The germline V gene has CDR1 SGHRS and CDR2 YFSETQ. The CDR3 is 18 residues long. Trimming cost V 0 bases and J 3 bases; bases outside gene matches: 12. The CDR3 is CASSLASASGPGYNEQFF. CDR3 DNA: TGCGCCAGCAGCTTGGCCTCGGCTAGCGGCCCGGGCTACAATGAGCAGTTCTTC.

Written as DNA, the CDR3 is TGCGCCAGCAGCTCTTACAGACAGGGGAAAACATTTTACGAGCAGTACTTC. Protein product: CASSSYRQGKTFYEQYF. The chain links TRBV4-1 to TRBJ2-7, with 8 bases fitting TRBD1. The junction had 16 bases not matched to a gene; V was cut back by 5 bases and J by 4 bases. CDR3 length: 17 amino acids. Germline lookup yields CDR1 MGHRA and CDR2 YSYEKL.